This T cell receptor (beta chain) was found in a study of early T cells in non-severe SARS-CoV-2 infection. The protocol attached unique molecular identifiers to individual cDNA molecules. MiXCR, applied by TCRdb to the 5' RACE reads, yields one record per CDR3 protein. The table lists about 97,000 distinct CDR3 sequences, approximately 11% of them singletons, with approximately 4.7% in the top ten. A remark on this clonotype: One end of the junction is discordant with germline, which a read error may explain.

The CDR3 is made up of 17 amino acids. The genes are TRBV12-3 or TRBV12-4 and TRBJ2-1; 7 bases are shared with TRBD2. The specimen comprised whole blood, sampled at baseline. This receptor was taken from an adult who was a healthcare worker with PCR-confirmed SARS-CoV-2 infection or an uninfected control (not recorded which). CDR3 DNA sequence: TGTGCCACCAGTTTGAGAAAAATGGGACTAATGCTCAATGAGCAGTTCTTC. It is translated as CATSLRKMGLMLNEQFF.